The TCR beta chain under discussion was sequenced for a study of CD4+ T cells in melanoma. Whole-study findings and limits: Neoantigen-specific CD4+ T cells in melanoma reportedly had diverse differentiation states.

About this clone itself: Its antigen is not known.

Assay used: immunoSEQ multiplex PCR; TCRdb lists only in-frame clones, some missing. The sample shows about 140,000 clones, 85% to 95% of them seen only once. J gave up 5 bases and V 2 bases, and 5 bases lay outside the gene matches. From germline, CDR1 is WSHSY and CDR2 SAAADI. There are 14 residues in the CDR3. The receptor comes from a human donor with melanoma. This chain uses TRBV10-2 with TRBJ1-1; TRBD1 matches 7 bases. CDR3 DNA: TGCGCCAGCAGTGAGACAGGGGCGGGAACTGAAGCTTTCTTT. Protein: CASSETGAGTEAFF.